These 4 T cell receptor beta chains originate from one sample sequenced in a study of blood T cell repertoires in COVID-19. Sequencing was performed with immunoSEQ multiplex PCR; in TCRdb, only in-frame clones are kept and a portion is missing. The sample consists of around 340,000 clones, approximately 86% of them appearing once. The sequenced material came from PBMCs or T cells enriched from blood (not recorded which). These receptors all come from a woman in her thirties or forties with acute COVID-19.

The chain has TRBV28 and TRBJ2-5; 8 nucleotides line up with TRBD2. The CDR3 covers 15 residues. V trimming: 0 bases; J trimming: 4 bases; junction bases outside the gene matches: 4. Per the germline V gene, CDR1 is MDHEN and CDR2 is SYDVKM. DNA of the CDR3: TGTGCCAGCAGTTTATGGTCGGGAGGGCGAGAGACCCAGTACTTC. Translating gives CASSLWSGGRETQYF.

V gene TRBV9 combines with J gene TRBJ1-2; D gene uncertain. CDR3 length equals 12 residues. The V end lost 1 base, the J end lost 4 bases, and 5 bases lay between the germline ends. Germline lookup yields CDR1 SGDLS and CDR2 YYNGEE. CDR3 region: CASSVHSYGYTF. The CDR3 DNA is TGTGCCAGCAGCGTACACAGCTATGGCTACACCTTC.

In this sample, this clone turned up once. The CDR3 region is CASSLEQGFVETQYF. As DNA, the CDR3 is TGTGCCAGCAGCTTAGAACAGGGGTTCGTAGAGACCCAGTACTTC. The chain couples TRBV7-9 to TRBJ2-5, with 7 positions matching TRBD1. V shed 1 base and J 4 bases; nucleotides not matched to a gene: 6. CDR3 length: 15 amino acids. Germline lookup yields CDR1 SEHNR and CDR2 FQNEAQ (reference sequence).

The rearrangement uses TRBV19 and TRBJ1-2; TRBD1 matches at 7 bases. Germline V gives CDR1 LNHDA, CDR2 SQIVND (reference sequence). The CDR3 is 15 residues long. With V trimmed by 4 bases and J by 2 bases, 7 bases remained unmatched. This chain's CDR3 is CASSTGQILNYGYTF. In DNA form, the CDR3 reads TGTGCCAGTAGTACGGGACAGATACTAAACTATGGCTACACCTTC.